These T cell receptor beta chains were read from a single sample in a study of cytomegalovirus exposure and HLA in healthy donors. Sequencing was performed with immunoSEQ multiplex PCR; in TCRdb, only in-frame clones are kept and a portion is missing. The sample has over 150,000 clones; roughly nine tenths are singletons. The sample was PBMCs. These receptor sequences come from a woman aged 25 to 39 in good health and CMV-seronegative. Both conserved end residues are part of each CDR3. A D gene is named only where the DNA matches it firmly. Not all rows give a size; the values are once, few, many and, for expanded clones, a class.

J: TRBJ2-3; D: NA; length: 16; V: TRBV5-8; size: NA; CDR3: CASSLGGTGSPDTQYF; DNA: TGTGCCAGCAGCTTGGGGGGAACAGGGTCCCCAGATACGCAGTATTTT
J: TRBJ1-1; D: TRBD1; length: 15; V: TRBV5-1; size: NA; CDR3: CASSSKQGADTEAFF; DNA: TGCGCCAGCAGCTCCAAACAGGGGGCGGACACTGAAGCTTTCTTT
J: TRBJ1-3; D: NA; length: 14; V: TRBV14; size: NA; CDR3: CASSQVNSGNTIYF; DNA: TGTGCCAGCAGCCAAGTCAACTCTGGAAACACCATATATTTT
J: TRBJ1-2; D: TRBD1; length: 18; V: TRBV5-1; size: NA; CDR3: CASSSPPGQDLAVYGYTF; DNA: TGCGCCAGCAGCTCACCCCCGGGACAGGATTTGGCCGTCTATGGCTACACCTTC
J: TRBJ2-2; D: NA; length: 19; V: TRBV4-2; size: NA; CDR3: CASSQDRRATTSNTGELFF; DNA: TGTGCCAGCAGCCAAGATCGGAGGGCGACTACGAGCAACACCGGGGAGCTGTTTTTT
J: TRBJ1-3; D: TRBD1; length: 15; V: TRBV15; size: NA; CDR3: CATSRDRTSGNTIYF; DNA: TGTGCCACCAGCAGGGACAGGACCTCTGGGAACACCATATATTTT
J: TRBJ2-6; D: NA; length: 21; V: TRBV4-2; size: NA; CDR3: CASSQGQAWGDDRSGANVLTF; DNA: TGTGCCAGCAGCCAAGGACAGGCGTGGGGCGATGACCGCTCTGGGGCCAACGTCCTGACTTTC
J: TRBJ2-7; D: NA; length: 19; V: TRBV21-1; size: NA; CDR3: CASSKRTRGSGTYSYEQYF; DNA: TGTGCCAGCAGCAAGAGGACCAGGGGGTCCGGGACTTACTCCTACGAGCAGTACTTC
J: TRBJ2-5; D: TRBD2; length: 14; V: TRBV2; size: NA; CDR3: CASRAGLAGETQYF; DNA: TGTGCCAGCAGGGCTGGACTAGCGGGCGAGACCCAGTACTTC
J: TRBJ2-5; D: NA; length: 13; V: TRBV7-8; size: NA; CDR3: CASNIRVEETQYF; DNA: TGTGCCAGCAACATCAGGGTAGAAGAGACCCAGTACTTC
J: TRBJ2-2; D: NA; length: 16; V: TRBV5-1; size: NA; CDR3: CASSRPRDRPPGELFF; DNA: TGCGCCAGCAGCAGACCTCGAGACAGGCCCCCCGGGGAGCTGTTTTTT
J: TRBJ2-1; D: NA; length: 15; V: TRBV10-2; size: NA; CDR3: CASGPPGVAYNEQFF; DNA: TGCGCCAGCGGGCCCCCGGGGGTGGCCTACAATGAGCAGTTCTTC
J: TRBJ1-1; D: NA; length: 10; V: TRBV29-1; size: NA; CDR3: CSDGGTEAFF; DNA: TGCAGCGATGGGGGGACCGAAGCTTTCTTT
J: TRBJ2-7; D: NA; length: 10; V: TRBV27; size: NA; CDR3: CASTSYEQYF; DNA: TGTGCCAGCACTTCCTACGAGCAGTACTTC
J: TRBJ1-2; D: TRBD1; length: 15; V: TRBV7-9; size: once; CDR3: CAGSPPGQGGSGYTF; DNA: TGTGCCGGCAGCCCTCCGGGACAGGGAGGATCTGGCTACACCTTC
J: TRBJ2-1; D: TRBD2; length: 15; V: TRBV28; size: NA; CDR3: CASSPRLAGNNEQFF; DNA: TGTGCCAGCAGCCCGCGACTAGCGGGTAACAATGAGCAGTTCTTC
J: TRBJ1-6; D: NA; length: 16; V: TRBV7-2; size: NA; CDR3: CASSLKGGGGGSPLHF; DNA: TGTGCCAGCAGCTTAAAGGGGGGGGGTGGAGGCTCACCCCTCCACTTT
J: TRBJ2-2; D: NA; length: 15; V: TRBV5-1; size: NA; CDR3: CASSLGRASSGELFF; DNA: TGCGCCAGCAGCTTGGGGAGGGCCAGTTCCGGGGAGCTGTTTTTT
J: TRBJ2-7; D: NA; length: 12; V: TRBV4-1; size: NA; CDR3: CASSQSPFEQYF; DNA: TGCGCCAGCAGCCAATCCCCCTTTGAGCAGTACTTC
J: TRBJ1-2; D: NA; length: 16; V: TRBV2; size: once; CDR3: CASSEALRGAWSGYTF; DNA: TGTGCCAGCAGTGAAGCGCTTCGGGGGGCGTGGAGTGGCTACACCTTC
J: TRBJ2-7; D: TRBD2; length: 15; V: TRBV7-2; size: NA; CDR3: CASSRQRGAPFEQYF; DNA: TGTGCCAGCAGCCGGCAGCGGGGGGCCCCTTTCGAGCAGTACTTC
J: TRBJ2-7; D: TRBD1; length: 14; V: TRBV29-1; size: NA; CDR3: CSVARTGSPYEQYF; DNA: TGCAGCGTTGCCAGGACAGGGTCGCCCTACGAGCAGTACTTC
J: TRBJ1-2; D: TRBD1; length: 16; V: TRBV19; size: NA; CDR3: CASSTSGTGAVNGYTF; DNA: TGTGCCAGTAGTACCTCCGGGACAGGGGCGGTCAATGGCTACACCTTC
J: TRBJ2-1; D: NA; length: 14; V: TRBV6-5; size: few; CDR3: CASSFQGAYNEQFF; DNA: TGTGCCAGCAGTTTCCAAGGGGCCTACAATGAGCAGTTCTTC
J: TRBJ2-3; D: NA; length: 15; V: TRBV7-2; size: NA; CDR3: CASSARLFNTDTQYF; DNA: TGTGCCAGCAGCGCCCGACTATTCAACACAGATACGCAGTATTTT
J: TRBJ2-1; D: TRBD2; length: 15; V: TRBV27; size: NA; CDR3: CASSFLAGGRNEQFF; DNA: TGTGCCAGCAGTTTTCTAGCGGGAGGCCGCAATGAGCAGTTCTTC
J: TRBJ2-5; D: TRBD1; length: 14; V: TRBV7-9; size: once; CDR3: CASSSTGQGAEQYF; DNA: TGTGCCAGCAGCTCTACCGGGCAGGGGGCTGAGCAGTACTTC
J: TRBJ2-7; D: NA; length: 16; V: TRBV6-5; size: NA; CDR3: CASSFALTGLTYEQYF; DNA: TGTGCCAGCAGTTTCGCCCTCACAGGGCTAACCTACGAGCAGTACTTC
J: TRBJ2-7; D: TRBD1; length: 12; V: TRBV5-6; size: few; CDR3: CASSSGGWEQYF; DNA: TGTGCCAGCAGCTCAGGGGGTTGGGAGCAGTACTTC
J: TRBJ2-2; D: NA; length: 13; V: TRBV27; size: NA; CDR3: CASSPAGTGELFF; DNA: TGTGCCAGCAGTCCTGCGGGGACCGGGGAGCTGTTTTTT
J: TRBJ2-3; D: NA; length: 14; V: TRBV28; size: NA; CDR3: CASSLGGTADTQYF; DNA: TGTGCCAGCAGCCTCGGAGGGACGGCAGATACGCAGTATTTT
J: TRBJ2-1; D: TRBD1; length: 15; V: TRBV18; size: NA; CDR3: CASSPGQGSINEQFF; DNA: TGTGCCAGCTCCCCAGGACAGGGATCGATTAATGAGCAGTTCTTC
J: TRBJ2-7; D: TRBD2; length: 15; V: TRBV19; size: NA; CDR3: CASSIQAGVSNEQYF; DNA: TGTGCCAGTAGTATACAGGCGGGGGTTAGCAACGAGCAGTACTTC
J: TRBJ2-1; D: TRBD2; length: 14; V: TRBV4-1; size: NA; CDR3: CASSGRAYYNEQFF; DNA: TGCGCCAGCAGCGGGAGGGCCTACTACAATGAGCAGTTCTTC
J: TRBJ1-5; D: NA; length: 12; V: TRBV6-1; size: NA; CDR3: CASSVSGGPQHF; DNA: TGTGCCAGCAGCGTCTCGGGGGGACCCCAGCATTTT
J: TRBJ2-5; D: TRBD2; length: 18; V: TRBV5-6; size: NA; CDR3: CASSLAVWGGRGGETQYF; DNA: TGTGCCAGCAGCTTGGCAGTTTGGGGCGGGAGAGGCGGAGAGACCCAGTACTTC
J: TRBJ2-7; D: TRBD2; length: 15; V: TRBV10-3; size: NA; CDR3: CAIREIAGETYEQYF; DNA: TGTGCCATCAGAGAGATAGCGGGGGAGACCTACGAGCAGTACTTC
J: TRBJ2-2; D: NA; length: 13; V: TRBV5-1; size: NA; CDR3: CASSLWADGELFF; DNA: TGCGCCAGCAGCCTCTGGGCCGACGGGGAGCTGTTTTTT
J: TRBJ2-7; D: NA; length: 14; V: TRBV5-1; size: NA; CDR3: CASAQQGSSYEQYF; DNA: TGCGCCAGCGCCCAACAGGGTAGCTCCTACGAGCAGTACTTC
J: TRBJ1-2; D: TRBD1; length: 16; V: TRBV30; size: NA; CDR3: CAWSATTGNVYYGYTF; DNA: TGTGCCTGGAGTGCCACGACAGGGAATGTATACTATGGCTACACCTTC
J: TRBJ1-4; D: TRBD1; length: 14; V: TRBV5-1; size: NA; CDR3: CASSSGQGYEKLFF; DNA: TGCGCCAGCAGCTCGGGACAGGGCTATGAAAAACTGTTTTTT
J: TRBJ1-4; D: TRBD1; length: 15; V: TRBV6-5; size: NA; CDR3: CASRPQGAANEKLFF; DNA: TGTGCCAGCAGGCCACAGGGGGCGGCTAATGAAAAACTGTTTTTT
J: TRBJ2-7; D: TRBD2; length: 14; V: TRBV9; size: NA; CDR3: CASSLSGGLGEQYF; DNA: TGTGCCAGCAGCCTAAGCGGGGGGCTGGGGGAGCAGTACTTC
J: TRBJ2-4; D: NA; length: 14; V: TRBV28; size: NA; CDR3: CASSLVRDRNIQYF; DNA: TGTGCCAGCAGTTTAGTGAGGGATCGGAACATTCAGTACTTC
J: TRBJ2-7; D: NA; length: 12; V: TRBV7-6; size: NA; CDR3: CASRGLSYEQYF; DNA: TGTGCCAGCAGGGGCCTCTCCTACGAGCAGTACTTC
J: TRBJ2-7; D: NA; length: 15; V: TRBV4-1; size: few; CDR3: CASSQEDWVSYEQYF; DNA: TGCGCCAGCAGCCAAGAAGACTGGGTATCCTACGAGCAGTACTTC
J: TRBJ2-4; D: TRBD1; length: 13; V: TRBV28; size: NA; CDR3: CASSQQGAGIQYF; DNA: TGTGCCAGCAGTCAACAGGGGGCCGGCATTCAGTACTTC